This TCR beta chain was observed in a study of blood T cell repertoires in COVID-19. At the level of the study: Italy, Spain and the United States were the sources of the convalescent and acute COVID-19 samples. From T cells, B-cell-depleted T cells, or PBMCs came the material, which was cDNA or gDNA.

Clinical history reported by participants formed the basis on which cohorts were assigned. V trimming: 5 bases; J trimming: 3 bases; junction bases outside the gene matches: 4. The CDR3 contains 15 residues. Germline CDR1 LNHDA, CDR2 SQIVND (reference sequence). Here immunoSEQ multiplex PCR was the method, and the copy in TCRdb shows in-frame clones only, minus some. Of 380,000 or so clones listed, 80% to 90% are singletons. V gene TRBV19 combines with J gene TRBJ2-3, with TRBD2 matching over 11 bases. Input material: PBMCs or T cells enriched from blood (not recorded which). This TCR was sampled from a young man who had recovered from COVID-19. CDR3 bases: TGTGCCAGTAGTTTAGCGGGGGGGCCAACAGATACGCAGTATTTT. Its protein product is CASSLAGGPTDTQYF.